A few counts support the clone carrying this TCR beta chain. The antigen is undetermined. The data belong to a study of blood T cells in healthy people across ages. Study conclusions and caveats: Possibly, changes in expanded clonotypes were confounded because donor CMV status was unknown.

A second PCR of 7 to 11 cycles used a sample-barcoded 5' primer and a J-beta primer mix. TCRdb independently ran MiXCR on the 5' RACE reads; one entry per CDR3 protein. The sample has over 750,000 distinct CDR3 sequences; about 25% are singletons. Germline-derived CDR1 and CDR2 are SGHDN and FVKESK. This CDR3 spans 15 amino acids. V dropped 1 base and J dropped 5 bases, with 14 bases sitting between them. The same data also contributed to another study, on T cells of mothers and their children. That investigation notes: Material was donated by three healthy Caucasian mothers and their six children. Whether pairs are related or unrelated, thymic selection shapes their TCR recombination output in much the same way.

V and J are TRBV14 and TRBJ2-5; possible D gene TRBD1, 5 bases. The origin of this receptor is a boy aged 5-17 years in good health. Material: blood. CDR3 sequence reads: CASSQGTQGAETQYF. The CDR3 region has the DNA TGTGCCAGCAGCCAAGGGACCCAAGGGGCGGAGACCCAGTACTTC.